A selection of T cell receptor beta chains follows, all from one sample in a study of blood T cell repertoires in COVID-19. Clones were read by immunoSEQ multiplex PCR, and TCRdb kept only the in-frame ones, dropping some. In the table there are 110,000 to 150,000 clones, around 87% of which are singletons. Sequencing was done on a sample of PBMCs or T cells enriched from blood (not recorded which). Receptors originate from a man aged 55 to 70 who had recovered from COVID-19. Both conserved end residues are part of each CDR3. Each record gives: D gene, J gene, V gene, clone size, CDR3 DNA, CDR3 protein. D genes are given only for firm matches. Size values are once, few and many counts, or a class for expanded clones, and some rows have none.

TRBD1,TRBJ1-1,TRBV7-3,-,TGTGCCAGCAGCCGGGACAGGAACACTGAAGCTTTCTTT,CASSRDRNTEAFF
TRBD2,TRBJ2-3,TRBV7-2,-,TGTGCCAGCAGCTCCGGGACTAGCGAAAGCACAGATACGCAGTATTTT,CASSSGTSESTDTQYF
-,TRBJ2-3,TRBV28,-,TGTGCCAGCAGTTCCCCGACTCCCGGAGTTGGAGATACGCAGTATTTT,CASSSPTPGVGDTQYF
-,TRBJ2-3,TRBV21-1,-,TGTGCCAGCGGTCGGAACCGGGGGAGGGGGGCGGTAGGTAATACGCAGTATTTT,CASGRNRGRGAVGNTQYF
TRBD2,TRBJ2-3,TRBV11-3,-,TGTGCCAGCAGCTTAGGAAAAGCGGGAGGTATAGATACGCAGTATTTT,CASSLGKAGGIDTQYF
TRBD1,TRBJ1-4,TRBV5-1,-,TGCGCCAGCAGCGAAGGACAGGGAGCAAATGAAAAACTGTTTTTT,CASSEGQGANEKLFF
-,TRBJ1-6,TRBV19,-,TGTGCCAGTAGTATCGACCCGGGGACACCCCTCCACTTT,CASSIDPGTPLHF
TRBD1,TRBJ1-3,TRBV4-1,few,TGCGCCAGCAGGCCGAGGACAGGGGCGTCCGGAAACACCATATATTTT,CASRPRTGASGNTIYF
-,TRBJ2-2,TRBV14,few,TGTGCCAGCACCCCCAGGCTTACCGGGGAGCTGTTTTTT,CASTPRLTGELFF
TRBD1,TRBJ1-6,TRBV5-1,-,TGCGCCAGCAGCCCCGGACAGGGGAATTCACCCCTCCACTTT,CASSPGQGNSPLHF
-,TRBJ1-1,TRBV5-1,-,TGCGCCAGCAGCTTTGGGGCTAACACTGAAGCTTTCTTT,CASSFGANTEAFF
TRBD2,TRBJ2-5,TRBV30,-,TGTGCCTGGAGTCCGGGGGGACGGAGCGAGACCCAGTACTTC,CAWSPGGRSETQYF
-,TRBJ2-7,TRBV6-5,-,TGTGCCAGCCATCGTCCAGGTTCGCAGTACTTC,CASHRPGSQYF
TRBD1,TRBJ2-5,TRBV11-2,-,TGTGCCAGCAGCATGGGACAGCAAGAGACCCAGTACTTC,CASSMGQQETQYF
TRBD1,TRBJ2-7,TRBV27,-,TGTGCCAGCAGTAGGACAGGGGGAGGGGGGGGCTACGAGCAGTACTTC,CASSRTGGGGGYEQYF
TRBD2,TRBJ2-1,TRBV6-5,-,TGTGCCAGCAGTTCCGGACTAGCGGGAGGCGAGCAGTTCTTC,CASSSGLAGGEQFF
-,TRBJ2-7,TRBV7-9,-,TGTGCCAGCAGCATACAGGGTAAAGGCGAGCAGTACTTC,CASSIQGKGEQYF
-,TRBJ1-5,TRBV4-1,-,TGCGCCAGCAGCCAAGGGGAGGGGAGCAATCAGCCCCAGCATTTT,CASSQGEGSNQPQHF
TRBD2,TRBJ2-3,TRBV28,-,TGTGCCAGCAGCTACCTTAGCGGGGTAGGAGATACGCAGTATTTT,CASSYLSGVGDTQYF
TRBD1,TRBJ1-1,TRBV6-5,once,TGTGCCAGCAGTTCCACCGGGACAGGGGGCAGCGCTGAAGCTTTCTTT,CASSSTGTGGSAEAFF
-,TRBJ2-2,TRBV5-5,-,TGTGCCAGCAGCTTGGGAACAGTCCCTTTCACCGGGGAGCTGTTTTTT,CASSLGTVPFTGELFF
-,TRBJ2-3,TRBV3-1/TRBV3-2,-,TGTGCCAGCAGCGACTCGGCGGGGAGCACAGATACGCAGTATTTT,CASSDSAGSTDTQYF
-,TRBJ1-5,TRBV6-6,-,TGTGCCAGCAGTTCGGGGGGGATGCGCAATCAGCCCCAGCATTTT,CASSSGGMRNQPQHF
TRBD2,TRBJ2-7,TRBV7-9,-,TGTGCCAGCAGCCATCCCCGGGGGGTTCCTCGCGAGCAGTACTTC,CASSHPRGVPREQYF
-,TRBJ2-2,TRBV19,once,TGTGCCAGTAGTCTCCCCTCTGGGAGAAACACCGGGGAGCTGTTTTTT,CASSLPSGRNTGELFF
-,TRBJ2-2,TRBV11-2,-,TGTGCCAGCCGACAGGGGGCTAGCGGGGGGCCCGGGGAGCTGTTTTTT,CASRQGASGGPGELFF
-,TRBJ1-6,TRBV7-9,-,TGTGCCAGCAGCTCGGGAGTCTCCTATAATTCACCCCTCCACTTT,CASSSGVSYNSPLHF
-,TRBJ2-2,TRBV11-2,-,TGTGCCAGCAGCGGGAGGGGGGTAATGGGCGGGGAGCTGTTTTTT,CASSGRGVMGGELFF
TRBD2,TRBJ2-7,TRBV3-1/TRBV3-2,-,TGTGCCAGCAGCCGAGAAGGACTAGCGGGAGCCCACGAGCAGTACTTC,CASSREGLAGAHEQYF
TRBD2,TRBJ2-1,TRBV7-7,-,TGTGCTAGCAGCCGATTAACTAGCGGGAGTTACAATGAGCAGTTCTTC,CASSRLTSGSYNEQFF
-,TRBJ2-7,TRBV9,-,TGTGCCAGCAGCGTAGCGGGGATCCCCTACGAGCAGTACTTC,CASSVAGIPYEQYF
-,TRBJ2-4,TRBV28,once,TGTGCCAGCAGCCGCCCCAGCGGTGACAAAAACATTCAGTACTTC,CASSRPSGDKNIQYF
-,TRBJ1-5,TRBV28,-,TGTGCCAGCAGTTCCCAAATAGGGGGAGTACAGCCCCAGCATTTT,CASSSQIGGVQPQHF
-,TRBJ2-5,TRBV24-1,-,TGTGCCACCAGTGCCCCCACTCCGGGGACACTGGGGGAGACCCAGTACTTC,CATSAPTPGTLGETQYF
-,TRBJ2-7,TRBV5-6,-,TGTGCCAGCGCAAGGGGTCCAGGGGAGCAGTACTTC,CASARGPGEQYF
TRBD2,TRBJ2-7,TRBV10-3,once,TGTGCCATCAGTGAGCCCCTAGGCGGGGGGGAAGGCTACGAGCAGTACTTC,CAISEPLGGGEGYEQYF
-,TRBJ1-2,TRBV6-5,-,TGTGCCAGCAGTACCCATCGACAGTACTATGGCTACACCTTC,CASSTHRQYYGYTF
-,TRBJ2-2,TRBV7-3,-,TGTGCCAGCAGCTTACAGGGAACGGACACCGGGGAGCTGTTTTTT,CASSLQGTDTGELFF
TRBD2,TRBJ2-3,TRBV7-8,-,TGTGCCAGCAGCTTTCGGGCGGGGGGACCAGATACGCAGTATTTT,CASSFRAGGPDTQYF
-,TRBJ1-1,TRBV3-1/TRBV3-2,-,TGTGCCAGCAGCTTACAGACTGAAGCTTTCTTT,CASSLQTEAFF
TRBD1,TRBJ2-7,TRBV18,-,TGTGCCAGCTCACCTAGGACAGGGGGCACCTACGAGCAGTACTTC,CASSPRTGGTYEQYF
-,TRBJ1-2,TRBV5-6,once,TGTGCCAGCAGCTCTACGGAACGGAGTCCTGGCTACACCTTC,CASSSTERSPGYTF
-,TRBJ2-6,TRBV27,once,TGTGCCAGCAGTTCAACGTGGGGCCTCTCTGGGGCCAACGTCCTGACTTTC,CASSSTWGLSGANVLTF
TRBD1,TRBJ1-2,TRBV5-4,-,TGTGCCAGCAGCTTGGTTGCAGGGGGGTATGGCTACACCTTC,CASSLVAGGYGYTF
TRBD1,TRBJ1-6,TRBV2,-,TGTGCCAGCAGTGAGGGGACAGGGGCTTCACCCCTCCACTTT,CASSEGTGASPLHF
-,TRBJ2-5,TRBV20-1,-,TGCAGTGCTAGCGGGGAGACCCAGTACTTC,CSASGETQYF
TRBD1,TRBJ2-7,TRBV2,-,TGTGCCAGCACCACGGGACAGGGATTCTACGAGCAGTACTTC,CASTTGQGFYEQYF
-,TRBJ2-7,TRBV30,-,TGTGCCTGGAGTGTGGGCCGACAAGCCTACGAGCAGTACTTC,CAWSVGRQAYEQYF
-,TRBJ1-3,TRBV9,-,TGTGCCAGCGGCCCCCAGGTTTCTGGAAACACCATATATTTT,CASGPQVSGNTIYF
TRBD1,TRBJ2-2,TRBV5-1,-,TGCGCCAGCAGCTTGGCCAGACAGGGGGCGAACACCGGGGAGCTGTTTTTT,CASSLARQGANTGELFF
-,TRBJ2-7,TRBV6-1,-,TGTGCCAGCAGTGAAGCGTGGCAGAACTACGAGCAGTACTTC,CASSEAWQNYEQYF
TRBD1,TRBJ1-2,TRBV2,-,TGTGCCAGCAGGGATGTTCGGACAGGGGGCGTCTATGGCTACACCTTC,CASRDVRTGGVYGYTF
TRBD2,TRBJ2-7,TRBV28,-,TGTGCCAGCAGTGGGGGGAGACTAGCGGGAGGGCCCCACTCCTACGAGCAGTACTTC,CASSGGRLAGGPHSYEQYF
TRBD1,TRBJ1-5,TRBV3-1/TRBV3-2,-,TGTGCCAGCAGCCAATGGGGACAGGAGGAACAGCCCCAGCATTTT,CASSQWGQEEQPQHF
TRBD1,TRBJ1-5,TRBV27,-,TGTGCCAGCAGTTCAAGCAGGGGGCGCGGGCCCCAGCATTTT,CASSSSRGRGPQHF
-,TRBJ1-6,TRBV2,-,TGTGCCAGCAGGAGGACAGTTACGTGGTCACCCCTCCACTTT,CASRRTVTWSPLHF
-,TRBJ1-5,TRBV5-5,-,TGTGCCAGCAGCCGAGGGGGGGCCGGTCAGCCCCAGCATTTT,CASSRGGAGQPQHF
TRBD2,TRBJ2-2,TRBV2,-,TGTGCCAGCCAGGCCCTAGCGGGGATACTAGGGGCCGGGGAGCTGTTTTTT,CASQALAGILGAGELFF
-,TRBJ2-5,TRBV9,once,TGTGCCAGCAGCGCCATCGGGGGTCAAAAGACCCAGTACTTC,CASSAIGGQKTQYF
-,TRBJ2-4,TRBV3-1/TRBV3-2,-,TGTGCCAGCAGCGGTTTAGGGGTGGTCAAAAACATTCAGTACTTC,CASSGLGVVKNIQYF